This TCR beta chain appears in the sequencing data of a study of blood T cell repertoires in COVID-19. As for the study in general: Acute-phase and convalescent COVID-19 samples originated in the United States, Italy and Spain. From T cells, B-cell-depleted T cells, or PBMCs came the material, which was cDNA or gDNA.

Authors' processing steps: Estimation of nucleated cell counts relied on the amplification of reference gene primers. Measured with immunoSEQ multiplex PCR; TCRdb has only the in-frame clones, and not every one. V and J calls and clone size are those listed in that table; D and trimming were worked out from the DNA. The table shows more than 100,000 clones, with 78% occurring only once. The CDR3 has 14 amino acids. The germline V gene has CDR1 PRHDT and CDR2 FYEKMQ (reference sequence). Unmatched junction bases numbered 5, after V lost 5 bases and J lost 6 bases. Sequenced input: peripheral blood. This chain connects TRBV13 to TRBJ2-2; TRBD1 matches at 8 bases. The origin of this receptor is a man aged 65-85 years with acute or convalescent COVID-19. CDR3 sequence reads: CASSQLDRAGELFF. The CDR3 coding sequence is TGTGCCAGCAGCCAATTGGACAGGGCCGGGGAGCTGTTTTTT.